This TCR beta chain was captured by sequencing in a study of brain T cells in children with intractable seizures. Study results and limitations: Only CDR3 sequence similarity suggested viral specificity, without known HCMV serostatus. Pre-surgery blood may have been undersampled, hiding some clones.

In regard to this clone: Its antigen is as yet unknown.

Sequencing used immunoSEQ multiplex PCR; TCRdb keeps in-frame clones, though not all of them. The table shows 340,000 or so clones, with 85% to 95% occurring only once. This sample's time point: blood from clinic visit 5 months post-surgery; TSC patient then seizure free. Sequencing was limited to surgery cases with top T cell transcript signatures in brain tissue. Before surgery, patients took at least one anti-epileptic drug. The length of the CDR3 is 13 residues. Trimming pared 4 bases from V and 0 bases from J, leaving 4 bases between. Germline CDR1 and CDR2: SQVTM and ANQGSEA. The chain joins TRBV29-1 to TRBJ2-6; D ambiguous. Sequencing was performed on peripheral blood, taken roughly 5 months after surgery. This TCR derives from a boy under two years old with tuberous sclerosis and intractable seizures. The CDR3 nucleotides read TGCAGCGTTGTGTACTCTGGGGCCAACGTCCTGACTTTC. Encoded protein: CSVVYSGANVLTF.